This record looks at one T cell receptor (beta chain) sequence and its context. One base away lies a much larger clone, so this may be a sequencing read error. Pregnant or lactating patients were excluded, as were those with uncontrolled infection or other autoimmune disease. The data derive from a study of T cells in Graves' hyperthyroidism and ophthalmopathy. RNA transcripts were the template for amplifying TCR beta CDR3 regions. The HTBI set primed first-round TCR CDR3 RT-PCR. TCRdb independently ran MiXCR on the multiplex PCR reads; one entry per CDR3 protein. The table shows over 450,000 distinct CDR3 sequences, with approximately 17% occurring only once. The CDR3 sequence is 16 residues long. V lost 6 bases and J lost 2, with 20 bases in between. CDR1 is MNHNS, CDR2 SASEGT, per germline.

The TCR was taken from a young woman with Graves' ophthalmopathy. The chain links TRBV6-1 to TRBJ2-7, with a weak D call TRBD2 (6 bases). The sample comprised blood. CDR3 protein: CASRPFGGTGPYEQYF. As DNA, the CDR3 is TGTGCCAGCAGACCCTTCGGGGGAACTGGCCCCTACGAGCAGTACTTC.